The 19 T cell receptor beta chains listed next were all sequenced from one sample in a study of beta chain features in type 1 diabetes (dated by TCRdb to the late 2010s). The library was generated by the immunoSEQ multiplex PCR assay. The entire amount of isolated RNA was reverse transcribed using the High Capacity cDNA Reverse Transcription Kit, so the sequenced TCRB transcripts were expressed ones. TCRdb obtained this table from immuneACCESS and retained in-frame rearrangements with V and J assigned. These tables miss some clones; where compared with another copy, unresolved V genes account for less than half of the shortfall, and the remainder is unexplained. This sample lists 400,000 to 500,000 clones; more than 11% were detected once. The ten top clones hold roughly 0.033% of the sample. The sequencing input was naive CD4+ T cells from blood. Per the publication, the cell subset or site label means: true naive CD4+ T cells. These TCRs come from a man younger than 45 in good health.

CDR3 coding DNA: TGCAGTGCCATCAGCTCCACTGAAGCTTTCTTT. Encoded protein: CSAISSTEAFF. V is TRBV20-1 and J is TRBJ1-1; no clear D gene. The V end lost 6 bases, the J end lost 4 bases, and 9 bases lay between the germline ends. The CDR3 consists of 11 residues. Per germline, CDR1 DFQATT and CDR2 SNEGSKA (reference sequence).

This clone was picked up a small number of times. The CDR3 protein is CASSLRSGAGNIQYF. The CDR3, as DNA: TGTGCCAGCAGCTTACGTAGCGGGGCTGGAAACATTCAGTACTTC. The rearrangement uses TRBV11-2 and TRBJ2-4; 8 bases map to TRBD2. V trimming: 2 bases; J trimming: 6 bases; junction bases outside the gene matches: 6. Germline assignment: CDR1 SGHAT and CDR2 FQNNGV. The CDR3 contains 15 residues.

This clone was counted only a few times. The chain recombines TRBV10-3 with TRBJ2-1, with 8 bases matching TRBD1. Trimming at V came to 0 bases and at J to 8 bases, leaving 6 bases not matched to a gene. The CDR3 sequence is 15 residues long. CDR1 and CDR2 from the germline V gene are ENHRY and SYGVKD. CDR3 sequence reads: CAISESDRGGHEQFF. CDR3 DNA sequence: TGTGCCATCAGTGAGTCTGACAGGGGAGGTCATGAGCAGTTCTTC.

The sample holds a few counts of this clone. Written as DNA, the CDR3 is TGCAGCGTCACCTTCCAGGGCAACTATGGCTACACCTTC. It is translated as CSVTFQGNYGYTF. This chain joins TRBV29-1 and TRBJ1-2, with a weak D call TRBD1 (5 bases). The ends were cut back, 6 bases at V and 2 bases at J, with 13 bases in the middle. CDR1 and CDR2 from the germline V gene are SQVTM and ANQGSEA. The CDR3 spans 13 residues. Drawing the rest from reference TRBV29-1 and TRBJ1-2, the complete variable domain is SAVISQKPSRDICQRGTSLTIQCQVDSQVTMMFWYRQQPGQSLTLIATANQGSEATYESGFVIDKFPISRPNLTFSTLTVSNMSPEDSSIYLCSVTFQGNYGYTFGSGTRLTVV.

The rearrangement links TRBV29-1 to TRBJ2-1; D is possibly TRBD1 (5 bases). Germline V gene data show CDR1 as SQVTM and CDR2 as ANQGSEA. CDR3 length: 13 amino acids. Trimming removed 6 bases at V and 0 bases at J, with 9 bases between. The chain's CDR3 is CSVTGDSYNEQFF. The CDR3 bases are TGCAGCGTCACAGGTGACTCCTACAATGAGCAGTTCTTC.

This chain connects TRBV15 to TRBJ2-6, with D possibly being TRBD1 (5 bases). The CDR3 runs to 13 residues. Germline V gene lookup returns CDR1 LNHNV and CDR2 YYDKDF (reference sequence). Trimming pared 5 bases from V and 11 bases from J, leaving 13 bases between. CDR3 sequence: CATSLIKGYVLTF. The CDR3, as DNA: TGTGCCACCAGCCTAATCAAGGGGTACGTCCTGACTTTC.

The chain carries TRBV20-1 and TRBJ1-2; D gene uncertain. Trimming stripped 1 base from V and 6 bases from J, with 6 bases between. The V gene's germline CDR1 is DFQATT and CDR2 SNEGSKA (reference sequence). The CDR3 is made up of 11 amino acids. The CDR3 DNA sequence: TGCAGTGCTAGAGGAACCCATGGCTACACCTTC. It encodes CSARGTHGYTF.

There are a few counts of this clone. CDR3 DNA: TGCAGCGGGAGCCCCAGAGTGAATAAAGCTTTCTTT. Translating it yields CSGSPRVNKAFF. The rearrangement links TRBV29-1 to TRBJ1-1; D is unresolved. Germline V gene lookup returns CDR1 SQVTM and CDR2 ANQGSEA. CDR3 length: 12 residues. The ends were cut back, 7 bases at V and 9 bases at J, with 18 bases in the middle. The variable domain in full, with the rest retrieved from reference TRBV29-1 and TRBJ1-1, is SAVISQKPSRDICQRGTSLTIQCQVDSQVTMMFWYRQQPGQSLTLIATANQGSEATYESGFVIDKFPISRPNLTFSTLTVSNMSPEDSSIYLCSGSPRVNKAFFGQGTRLTVV.

The chain joins TRBV14 to TRBJ2-2; 12 bases align to TRBD1. The CDR3 covers 17 residues. V shed 4 bases, J shed 4 bases, and the junction held 7 bases outside the gene matches. Per germline, CDR1 SGHDN and CDR2 FVKESK. The CDR3 region has the DNA TGTGCCAGCAGCCCCCGGGACAGGGGGCGGATCACCGGGGAGCTGTTTTTT. Translated: CASSPRDRGRITGELFF.

The chain combines TRBV6-1 with TRBJ2-3, with 7 nucleotides matching TRBD1. Germline CDR1 is MNHNS and CDR2 is SASEGT. CDR3 size: 16 residues. The junction had 7 bases not matched to a gene; V was cut back by 4 bases and J by 0 bases. In DNA form, the CDR3 reads TGTGCCAGCAGTGTTGAAACAGGGGCGAGCACAGATACGCAGTATTTT. Protein product: CASSVETGASTDTQYF.

The sample holds a few counts of this clone. V and J are TRBV5-1 and TRBJ2-3; tentatively, D is TRBD1 or TRBD2 (5 bases each). The ends were cut back, 4 bases at V and 3 bases at J, with 15 bases in the middle. Germline lookup yields CDR1 SGHRS and CDR2 YFSETQ. CDR3 size: 15 residues. The CDR3 DNA reads as TGCGCCAGCAGCCTGGGACCCGCGGAGACAGATACGCAGTATTTT. It is translated as CASSLGPAETDTQYF. Drawing the rest from reference TRBV5-1 and TRBJ2-3, the complete variable domain is KAGVTQTPRYLIKTRGQQVTLSCSPISGHRSVSWYQQTPGQGLQFLFEYFSETQRNKGNFPGRFSGRQFSNSRSEMNVSTLELGDSALYLCASSLGPAETDTQYFGPGTRLTVL.

The chain joins TRBV25-1 to TRBJ1-4, with D tentatively TRBD1 (5 bases). Trimming took 5 bases from V and 8 from J, leaving 18 bases between them. CDR1 is MGHDK and CDR2 is SYGVNS in the germline V gene. The CDR3 runs to 15 residues. In nucleotides, the CDR3 is TGTGCCAGCAGTTCGGGGGAAGGGTGGAAGGAAAAACTGTTTTTT. Its translation is CASSSGEGWKEKLFF.

The chain has TRBV9 and TRBJ2-2, with D possibly TRBD2 on 6 matching bases. With 0 bases removed from V and 5 bases from J, the gap between germline ends came to 17 bases. The CDR3 totals 17 residues. Germline loops: CDR1 SGDLS, CDR2 YYNGEE. The CDR3 nucleotides read TGTGCCAGCAGCGTAGGGAGTAGCCCAGCGGGTACCGGGGAGCTGTTTTTT. This sequence encodes CASSVGSSPAGTGELFF.

This clone showed up just once. Written as DNA, the CDR3 is TGTGCCAGCAGCGTAGGAGCAAATCAGCCCCAGCATTTT. Translation gives CASSVGANQPQHF. The chain couples TRBV9 to TRBJ1-5; no definite D call. The length of the CDR3 is 13 residues. V was clipped by 0 bases and J by 4 bases, with 5 bases between them. Per the germline V gene, CDR1 is SGDLS and CDR2 is YYNGEE.

This rearrangement joins TRBV19 to TRBJ1-1; TRBD1 matches 7 bases. The V gene's germline CDR1 is LNHDA and CDR2 SQIVND (reference sequence). The CDR3 spans 14 residues. The junction had 3 bases not matched to a gene; V was cut back by 4 bases and J by 1 base. The CDR3 region is CASSRGQSNTEAFF. DNA of the CDR3: TGTGCCAGTAGTAGGGGACAGTCGAACACTGAAGCTTTCTTT.

V gene TRBV27 combines with J gene TRBJ2-2, with D perhaps TRBD1 (6 bases). The CDR3 sequence is 12 residues long. Germline lookup yields CDR1 MNHEY and CDR2 SMNVEV (reference sequence). V dropped 6 bases and J dropped 5 bases, with 7 bases sitting between them. CDR3 sequence reads: CASRRGTGELFF. CDR3 coding DNA: TGTGCCAGCAGAAGGGGGACCGGGGAGCTGTTTTTT.

The CDR3 DNA reads TGTGCCAGCAGTTCAGGGGCTCAGCGGTCCTACGAGCAGTACGTC. Residues: CASSSGAQRSYEQYV. The chain links TRBV28 to TRBJ2-7, with D possibly TRBD1 on 6 matching bases. In germline, CDR1 is MDHEN, CDR2 SYDVKM. CDR3 length: 15 residues. Trimming took 4 bases from V and 1 from J, leaving 14 bases between them.

This clone was recorded a few times. This chain links TRBV12-5 with TRBJ2-1; 8 bases line up with TRBD2. With V trimmed by 5 bases and J by 9 bases, 9 bases remained unmatched. The CDR3 has 14 amino acids. The germline gives CDR1 LGHNT, CDR2 FRNRAP. This chain's CDR3 is CASGLSGELGEQFF. CDR3 DNA sequence: TGTGCTAGTGGTCTTAGCGGGGAGCTGGGTGAGCAGTTCTTC.

This clone was detected a few times. This chain connects TRBV7-2 to TRBJ2-1; 7 nucleotides match TRBD1. The germline CDR1 and CDR2 sequences are SGHTA and FQGNSA. With V trimmed by 5 bases and J by 3 bases, 7 bases remained unmatched. CDR3 length: 15 residues. The CDR3 loop reads CASSLSTGNYNEQFF. CDR3 DNA: TGTGCCAGCAGCCTATCGACAGGGAACTACAATGAGCAGTTCTTC.